These 26 T cell receptor beta chains originate from one sample sequenced in a study of blood T cells in healthy people across ages. The use of a sample-barcoded 5' primer and a J-beta primer mix characterized a second PCR of about 7 to 12 cycles. TCRdb re-derived calls from the 5' RACE reads in MiXCR, one entry per CDR3 protein. This table holds about 1.4 million distinct CDR3 sequences, approximately 59% found once. Material: blood. Every receptor here comes from a man younger than 30 in good health.

The chain uses TRBV6-5 and TRBJ1-3; D call uncertain. Per the germline V gene, CDR1 is MNHEY and CDR2 is SVGAGI. The CDR3 loop spans 16 amino acids. Trimming took 0 bases from V and 0 from J, leaving 9 bases between them. Here the CDR3 reads CASSYSSGTSGNTIYF. CDR3 nucleotide sequence: TGTGCCAGCAGTTACTCGTCAGGAACCTCTGGAAACACCATATATTTT.

The chain has TRBV7-8 and TRBJ1-6, with D unclear. Germline CDR1 and CDR2: SGHVS and FQNEAQ. The CDR3 loop spans 15 amino acids. Trimming left V 4 bases short and J 5 bases short, with 12 bases between. Here the CDR3 reads CASSSSGVHNSPLHF. Written as DNA, the CDR3 is TGTGCCAGCAGCTCGAGCGGGGTGCATAATTCACCCCTCCACTTT.

The chain couples TRBV9 to TRBJ1-1, with D perhaps matching TRBD1 (5 bases). CDR3 length: 16 residues. The V gene's germline CDR1 is SGDLS and CDR2 YYNGEE. Trimming left V 0 bases short and J 5 bases short, with 17 bases between. CDR3 sequence: CASSVGTPDEGTEAFF. CDR3 sequence (DNA): TGTGCCAGCAGCGTAGGAACACCGGACGAGGGGACTGAAGCTTTCTTT.

The J gene is TRBJ1-1, the V gene TRBV30, with 7 bases identical to TRBD1. Germline V lookup: CDR1 GTSNPN, CDR2 SVGIG (reference sequence). Trimming at V came to 2 bases and at J to 1 base, leaving 4 bases not matched to a gene. This CDR3 comprises 14 residues. The chain's CDR3 is CAWSSGTANTEAFF. In nucleotides, the CDR3 is TGTGCCTGGAGTTCCGGGACAGCGAACACTGAAGCTTTCTTT.

This clonotype was counted only a few times. This chain uses TRBV2 with TRBJ2-1; D remains unclear. In germline, CDR1 is SNHLY, CDR2 FYNNEI. The germline V and J ends were trimmed by 6 bases and 6 bases, with 9 bases remaining between them. The length of the CDR3 is 12 residues. The CDR3 spells CASRPPGNEQFF. CDR3 nucleotides: TGTGCCAGCAGACCCCCTGGCAATGAGCAGTTCTTC.

The rearrangement uses TRBV11-2 and TRBJ1-6; D gene ambiguous. Trimming stripped 1 base from V and 7 bases from J, with 14 bases between. Germline V lookup: CDR1 SGHAT, CDR2 FQNNGV. The CDR3 totals 16 residues. The CDR3, as DNA: TGTGCCAGCAGCTTAGCTTTTAGGGCTCACAATTCACCCCTCCACTTT. As protein: CASSLAFRAHNSPLHF.

The table lists this clonotype with a few counts. The CDR3 loop is CAIRSSLGQGIETQYF. The CDR3 nucleotides are TGTGCCATCAGGAGTTCCCTGGGACAGGGCATAGAGACCCAGTACTTC. This rearrangement joins TRBV10-3 to TRBJ2-5; 9 positions match TRBD1. After removal of 6 bases from V and 4 bases from J, the junction contained 12 bases not matched to a gene. This CDR3 comprises 16 residues. Germline CDR1 and CDR2: ENHRY and SYGVKD.

The chain's CDR3 is CASSLASGTTNEKLFF. CDR3 nucleotides: TGCGCCAGCAGCTTGGCGTCCGGGACAACTAATGAAAAACTGTTTTTT. This chain links TRBV5-1 with TRBJ1-4; D call uncertain. Germline V gene data show CDR1 as SGHRS and CDR2 as YFSETQ. CDR3 length: 16 residues. V lost 0 bases to trimming and J lost 0 bases, with 9 bases between them.

This clonotype came up a few times. This chain connects TRBV20-1 to TRBJ1-1; unclear D gene. Germline V gives CDR1 DFQATT, CDR2 SNEGSKA (reference sequence). The CDR3 consists of 13 residues. Trimming left V 1 base short and J 0 bases short, with 6 bases between. The CDR3 reads CSARGVVNTEAFF. As DNA, the CDR3 is TGCAGTGCTAGAGGGGTCGTGAACACTGAAGCTTTCTTT.

The rearrangement uses TRBV12-3 or TRBV12-4 and TRBJ2-7, with TRBD2 matching 10 bases. With the DNA end fitting TRBJ2-5 better, the J assignment may be wrong. The CDR3 sequence is 18 residues long. CDR3 in amino acids: CASSFQNSGGPARETQYF. The DNA for the CDR3 is TGTGCCAGCAGTTTCCAAAATAGCGGGGGGCCCGCGAGAGAGACCCAGTACTTC.

This chain links TRBV7-2 with TRBJ1-2, with 10 bases fitting TRBD1. Germline V CDR1 and CDR2: SGHTA, FQGNSA. V lost 5 bases and J lost 1; bases outside the gene matches: 16. The CDR3 spans 19 residues. The CDR3 nucleotides are TGTGCCAGCAGCCCGCGGCGTCCCGGGACAGGGGCCGGTAACTATGGCTACACCTTC. Translated: CASSPRRPGTGAGNYGYTF.

This clonotype was counted only a few times. The J gene is TRBJ2-3, the V gene TRBV7-2, with TRBD2 matching 7 bases. The germline V gene encodes CDR1 SGHTA and CDR2 FQGNSA. Losses at the gene ends were 1 base for V and 1 base for J; bases not matched to a gene: 5. The CDR3 length is 16 residues. CDR3 residues: CASSLVTGGGTDTQYF. CDR3 bases: TGTGCCAGCAGCTTAGTTACGGGGGGAGGCACAGATACGCAGTATTTT.

Of note for this clonotype: A junction end diverges from the germline sequence, so it may reflect a read error. The CDR3 region is CASSEGLAADTQYF. The CDR3 nucleotides are TGCGCCAGCAGCGAGGGACTAGCGGCAGATACGCAGTATTTT. The rearrangement uses TRBV6-4 and TRBJ2-3; 11 bases are a match to TRBD2. The CDR3 sequence is 14 residues long. Looked up from germline, CDR1 is MRHNA and CDR2 is SNTAGT.

This rearrangement joins TRBV27 to TRBJ2-4; 7 nucleotides line up with TRBD1. CDR1 MNHEY and CDR2 SMNVEV come from the germline V gene (reference sequence). J was trimmed by 13 bases and V by 5 bases; bases with no gene match: 11. The CDR3 length is 13 residues. CDR3 in amino acids: CASSRDSLGEQYF. CDR3 nucleotide sequence: TGTGCCAGCAGTCGGGACAGTTTGGGGGAGCAGTACTTC.

This clonotype was observed a handful of times. This chain joins TRBV6-2 or TRBV6-3 and TRBJ2-2; tentatively, D is TRBD1 or TRBD2 (5 bases each). Germline CDR1 MNHEY, CDR2 SVGEGT. The CDR3 sequence is 14 residues long. Trimming pared 7 bases from V and 6 bases from J, leaving 15 bases between. CDR3 residues: CASIRDRQSGELFF. For the CDR3, the DNA is TGTGCCAGCATCCGGGACCGACAATCCGGGGAGCTGTTTTTT.

This clonotype occurred a few times. This chain links TRBV13 with TRBJ2-7; the match to TRBD1 covers 11 bases. The CDR3 is 15 residues long. V shed 5 bases, J shed 6 bases, and the junction held 9 bases outside the gene matches. The germline V gene has CDR1 PRHDT and CDR2 FYEKMQ (reference sequence). The CDR3 DNA is TGTGCCAGCAGCCGTACGGGACAGGGGGTCGGCGAGCAGTACTTC. Protein product: CASSRTGQGVGEQYF. The entire variable domain, with the rest obtained from reference TRBV13 and TRBJ2-7, is as follows: AAGVIQSPRHLIKEKRETATLKCYPIPRHDTVYWYQQGPGQDPQFLISFYEKMQSDKGSIPDRFSAQQFSDYHSELNMSSLELGDSALYFCASSRTGQGVGEQYFGPGTRLTVT.

V and J are TRBV25-1 and TRBJ2-7; D is ambiguous. The CDR3 is 13 amino acids. The germline V gene has CDR1 MGHDK and CDR2 SYGVNS. Trimming removed 3 bases at V and 3 bases at J, with 9 bases between. As DNA, the CDR3 is TGTGCCAGCAGTGACAGCCACCACTACGAGCAGTACTTC. Amino acid sequence: CASSDSHHYEQYF.

Only a few counts were recorded for this clonotype. This chain uses TRBV4-3 with TRBJ2-3, with D unresolved. In germline, CDR1 is LGHNA, CDR2 YSLEER. The CDR3 loop spans 15 amino acids. V dropped 1 base and J dropped 0 bases, with 8 bases sitting between them. Here the CDR3 reads CASSQGYSSTDTQYF. Written as DNA, the CDR3 is TGCGCCAGCAGCCAAGGGTACAGCAGCACAGATACGCAGTATTTT.

The CDR3 loop is CASSPGLGLGGYTF. The CDR3 coding sequence is TGCGCCAGCAGCCCTGGGTTGGGCCTCGGAGGCTACACCTTC. This chain joins TRBV4-1 and TRBJ1-2; D is unresolved. V was pared by 4 bases and J by 8 bases, with 17 bases between. CDR3 length equals 14 residues. Germline assignment: CDR1 MGHRA and CDR2 YSYEKL.

The gene calls are TRBV7-9 and TRBJ2-7; 7 nucleotides agree with TRBD1. This CDR3 comprises 16 residues. Germline CDR1 reads SEHNR; CDR2 reads FQNEAQ (reference sequence). The V and J ends lost 1 base and 2 bases, in that order; junction bases with no gene match: 8. The CDR3 protein is CASSLGTGTKAYEQYF. CDR3 DNA: TGTGCCAGCAGCTTAGGGACAGGAACGAAGGCCTACGAGCAGTACTTC.

V is TRBV12-3 or TRBV12-4 and J is TRBJ2-4, with D unclear. The CDR3 contains 12 residues. Between the trimmed V and J ends, which lost 3 bases and 13 bases, there was a span of 13 bases. CDR3 region: CASSLLSYAQYF. The CDR3 nucleotides read TGTGCCAGCAGTTTGCTTTCCTACGCGCAGTACTTC.

This sequence joins TRBV25-1 and TRBJ2-6; 9 bases line up with TRBD1. Germline CDR1 MGHDK, CDR2 SYGVNS. The length of the CDR3 is 17 residues. Germline trimming cut 4 bases from V and 0 bases from J; bases unmatched to any gene: 4. The CDR3 nucleotides are TGTGCCAGCAGTGCCGGGACAGGGCCCTCTGGGGCCAACGTCCTGACTTTC. Amino acids: CASSAGTGPSGANVLTF. The full variable domain, with the rest looked up from reference TRBV25-1 and TRBJ2-6, is EADIYQTPRYLVIGTGKKITLECSQTMGHDKMYWYQQDPGMELHLIHYSYGVNSTEKGDLSSESTVSRIRTEHFPLTLESARPSHTSQYLCASSAGTGPSGANVLTFGAGSRLTVL.

The genes are TRBV10-1 and TRBJ1-2; tentatively, D is TRBD1 (5 bases). CDR3 length: 14 residues. V shed 2 bases and J shed 3 bases, with 10 bases lying between them. Germline values: CDR1 WNHNN, CDR2 SYGVQD (reference sequence). This chain's CDR3 is CASSEAGRDYGYTF. As DNA, the CDR3 is TGCGCCAGCAGTGAGGCAGGGAGGGACTATGGCTACACCTTC.

This chain links TRBV3-1 with TRBJ1-5; 11 positions agree with TRBD1. J was trimmed by 6 bases and V by 6 bases; bases with no gene match: 7. Germline CDR1 is LGHDT and CDR2 is YNNKEL (reference sequence). The CDR3 totals 15 residues. The CDR3 DNA follows: TGTGCCAGCAGTCACGGGACAGGGGGGATTCAGCCCCAGCATTTT. Its translation is CASSHGTGGIQPQHF.

The CDR3 DNA sequence: TGTGCCATCAGTGACCGACAGGTAGGGGCTTACAATGAGCAGTTCTTC. It is translated as CAISDRQVGAYNEQFF. The chain uses TRBV10-3 and TRBJ2-1, with D possibly TRBD1 on 6 matching bases. Germline V CDR1 and CDR2: ENHRY, SYGVKD. The CDR3 loop spans 16 amino acids. Trimming took off 3 bases at V and 4 bases at J, with 16 bases between the two ends.

In its sample, this clonotype was seen once. This sequence joins TRBV11-2 and TRBJ1-4, with a weak D call TRBD1 (6 bases). The CDR3 is 15 amino acids. Deletions cut 1 base from V and 4 bases from J, with 10 bases between. Germline V lookup: CDR1 SGHAT, CDR2 FQNNGV. CDR3 sequence reads: CASSLVAGDNEKLFF. CDR3 coding DNA: TGTGCCAGCAGCTTAGTAGCAGGGGATAATGAAAAACTGTTTTTT. The full variable domain, completed using reference TRBV11-2 and TRBJ1-4, is EAGVAQSPRYKIIEKRQSVAFWCNPISGHATLYWYQQILGQGPKLLIQFQNNGVVDDSQLPKDRFSAERLKGVDSTLKIQPAKLEDSAVYLCASSLVAGDNEKLFFGSGTQLSVL.